These 32 T cell receptor beta chains were sequenced from one sample in a study of vaccination effects on CD4 cells after COVID-19. Upon completion of 10 days in culture, CD4+ T cells were isolated. TCRdb's table, derived via immunoSEQ multiplex PCR, lists solely in-frame clones and lacks some. The sample yields more than 60,000 clones, approximately 72% seen once. The antigens these receptors bind are not known. The sequences come from CD4+ T cells from PBMCs cultured without peptide, collected before COVID-19 vaccination. All receptors come from a human donor who had a prior SARS-CoV-2 infection.

The chain joins TRBV3-1 (or the pseudogene TRBV3-2) to TRBJ2-7; 8 bases fit TRBD1. The CDR3 runs to 15 residues. Germline values: CDR1 LGHDT, CDR2 YNNKEL (reference sequence). Trimming at V came to 2 bases and at J to 6 bases, leaving 9 bases not matched to a gene. CDR3 in DNA: TGTGCCAGCAGCCAAAGGACAGGGTGGTTCGGCGAGCAGTACTTC. Amino acid sequence: CASSQRTGWFGEQYF.

This chain joins TRBV5-1 and TRBJ2-7; the D gene is possibly TRBD1 (6 bases). The V gene's germline CDR1 is SGHRS and CDR2 YFSETQ. The CDR3 has 12 amino acids. The V gene lost 1 base and the J gene lost 4 bases, with 6 bases spanning the gap. The CDR3 DNA reads as TGCGCCAGCAGCTTGACAGGGTACGAGCAGTACTTC. It translates to CASSLTGYEQYF.

This clone came up once. The CDR3 bases are TGTGCCAGCAACAGGTTTTTACAGCCCCAGCATTTT. Amino acids: CASNRFLQPQHF. The gene calls are TRBV6-5 and TRBJ1-5; D possibly corresponds to TRBD1 (5 bases). The CDR3 extends over 12 amino acids. Deletions cut 7 bases from V and 7 bases from J, with 11 bases between. The germline CDR1 and CDR2 sequences are MNHEY and SVGAGI.

The CDR3 region is CASSQFLGGRANEQFF. CDR3 DNA sequence: TGTGCCAGCAGCCAATTTTTGGGTGGTCGTGCCAATGAGCAGTTCTTC. This sequence joins TRBV3-1 (or the pseudogene TRBV3-2) and TRBJ2-1; D remains unclear. The V gene's germline CDR1 is LGHDT and CDR2 YNNKEL (reference sequence). CDR3 length: 16 amino acids. Trimming pared 2 bases from V and 6 bases from J, leaving 17 bases between.

The chain joins TRBV4-3 to TRBJ2-3, with D possibly called TRBD1 or TRBD2 (6 bases each). CDR3 length: 16 amino acids. Germline CDR1 reads LGHNA; CDR2 reads YSLEER. V lost 2 bases, J lost 5 bases, and 17 bases lay in between. CDR3 protein: CASSQRSRRDIDTQYF. The CDR3 DNA follows: TGCGCCAGCAGCCAAAGATCACGGCGGGACATAGATACGCAGTATTTT.

V usage is TRBV7-2 and J usage is TRBJ1-2; a weak D match, TRBD1 (5 bases). CDR3 length: 13 residues. V lost 5 bases and J 8 bases, leaving 15 bases between the germline ends. Germline lookup yields CDR1 SGHTA and CDR2 FQGNSA. In DNA form, the CDR3 reads TGTGCCAGCAGCGGGGGGGTGCTCCGGGGCTACACCTTC. It translates to CASSGGVLRGYTF.

The chain recombines TRBV7-9 with TRBJ2-5; D is possibly TRBD2 (6 bases). The V end lost 2 bases, the J end lost 4 bases, and 14 bases lay between the germline ends. From germline, CDR1 is SEHNR and CDR2 FQNEAQ (reference sequence). This CDR3 comprises 15 residues. The CDR3 loop is CASSLRERYLETQYF. In nucleotides, the CDR3 is TGTGCCAGCAGCTTACGGGAGAGGTATCTAGAGACCCAGTACTTC.

V gene TRBV9 combines with J gene TRBJ2-5; D is perhaps TRBD1 (6 bases). The V end lost 3 bases, the J end lost 5 bases, and 14 bases lay between the germline ends. The CDR3 extends over 14 amino acids. Germline V gene lookup returns CDR1 SGDLS and CDR2 YYNGEE. The CDR3 DNA is TGTGCCAGCAGCGCCCTACAGGGTGGGGAGACCCAGTACTTC. Translation: CASSALQGGETQYF. The full variable domain, rest sourced from reference TRBV9 and TRBJ2-5, is DSGVTQTPKHLITATGQRVTLRCSPRSGDLSVYWYQQSLDQGLQFLIQYYNGEERAKGNILERFSAQQFPDLHSELNLSSLELGDSALYFCASSALQGGETQYFGPGTRLLVL.

The CDR3 loop reads CASSLGGPSSYEQYF. CDR3 sequence (DNA): TGTGCCAGCAGCTTGGGCGGGCCGAGCTCCTACGAGCAGTACTTC. The chain uses TRBV5-6 and TRBJ2-7; weak D call: TRBD2 (5 bases). This CDR3 region has 15 residues. V dropped 0 bases and J dropped 0 bases, with 10 bases sitting between them. Germline loops: CDR1 SGHDT, CDR2 YYEEEE.

The chain carries TRBV5-6 and TRBJ2-7; D not resolved. CDR1 is SGHDT and CDR2 is YYEEEE in the germline V gene. V was shortened by 4 bases and J by 1 base, with 15 bases between the two germline ends. CDR3 length: 15 residues. Here the CDR3 reads CASSHRRLFSYEQYF. CDR3 DNA: TGTGCCAGCAGCCACCGGCGATTGTTTTCCTACGAGCAGTACTTC.

The chain couples TRBV7-9 to TRBJ2-1; D is uncertain. The CDR3 extends over 16 amino acids. The germline V gene encodes CDR1 SEHNR and CDR2 FQNEAQ (reference sequence). Trimming took 7 bases from V and 0 from J, leaving 16 bases between them. CDR3: CASTPRAASSYNEQFF. The CDR3 DNA reads TGTGCCAGCACCCCCCGGGCAGCTAGCTCCTACAATGAGCAGTTCTTC.

This clone has at least ten counts. The chain has TRBV3-1 (or the pseudogene TRBV3-2) and TRBJ1-1; no reliable D call. V was trimmed by 4 bases and J by 1 base, leaving 10 bases between them. There are 14 residues in the CDR3. Germline CDR1 is LGHDT and CDR2 is YNNKEL (reference sequence). The CDR3 nucleotides read TGTGCCAGCAGCCTCCTTCCAGAGAACACTGAAGCTTTCTTT. Translating it yields CASSLLPENTEAFF.

The V and J genes are TRBV30 and TRBJ1-5; D uncertain. The germline V gene has CDR1 GTSNPN and CDR2 SVGIG (reference sequence). CDR3 length: 13 amino acids. Trimming removed 0 bases at V and 1 base at J, with 4 bases between. The CDR3, as DNA: TGTGCCTGGAGTGTGGAGAGCAATCAGCCCCAGCATTTT. It codes for CAWSVESNQPQHF.

This clone has more than one count but fewer than ten. The chain links TRBV5-1 to TRBJ1-2; unclear D gene. CDR1 is SGHRS and CDR2 is YFSETQ in the germline V gene. V lost 4 bases and J lost 3, with 10 bases in between. There are 13 residues in the CDR3. DNA for the CDR3: TGCGCCAGCAGCCCCCAGCCGCACTATGGCTACACCTTC. Translated, it gives CASSPQPHYGYTF.

The chain combines TRBV2 with TRBJ1-1, with 11 bases aligning to TRBD1. Germline V gene sequence: CDR1 SNHLY, CDR2 FYNNEI. V shed 3 bases and J 5 bases; nucleotides not matched to a gene: 5. The CDR3 totals 15 residues. The chain's CDR3 is CASSELGQGATEAFF. The CDR3 region has the DNA TGTGCCAGCAGTGAGTTAGGACAGGGGGCGACTGAAGCTTTCTTT.

This clone has only a few counts. The chain uses TRBV19 and TRBJ2-2, with 7 bases matching TRBD1. The CDR3 loop spans 15 amino acids. With V trimmed by 1 base and J by 7 bases, 6 bases remained unmatched. CDR1 LNHDA and CDR2 SQIVND come from the germline V gene (reference sequence). DNA of the CDR3: TGTGCCAGTAGTATAGTTTCAGGGGGAGACGGGGAGCTGTTTTTT. As protein: CASSIVSGGDGELFF.

This clone was seen more than once but under ten times. This chain uses TRBV24-1 with TRBJ2-3; D call uncertain. With 8 bases removed from V and 14 bases from J, the gap between germline ends came to 7 bases. This CDR3 contains 8 residues. CDR1 is KGHDR and CDR2 is SFDVKD in the germline V gene. The CDR3 region is CATISPYF. The DNA for the CDR3 is TGTGCCACCATTTCTCCGTATTTT.

The V and J genes are TRBV5-1 and TRBJ2-1; TRBD1 agrees at 11 bases. The CDR3 length is 15 residues. The germline gives CDR1 SGHRS, CDR2 YFSETQ. The V gene end was trimmed by 4 bases and the J gene end by 7 bases; junction bases not matched to a gene: 7. DNA of the CDR3: TGCGCCAGCAGCCCCCGGGACAGGGGGATGAATGAGCAGTTCTTC. Translating gives CASSPRDRGMNEQFF.

The chain carries TRBV6-5 and TRBJ1-5; D possibly corresponds to TRBD1 (5 bases). This CDR3 comprises 13 residues. CDR1 and CDR2 (germline): MNHEY, SVGAGI. V gave up 8 bases and J gave up 10 bases, with 18 bases separating them. The CDR3 DNA reads as TGTGCCAGCGCTGGGGCCTTAAGTCAACCCCAGCATTTT. Residues: CASAGALSQPQHF.

The chain links TRBV11-3 to TRBJ2-4; the match to TRBD1 covers 9 bases. The CDR3 consists of 13 residues. CDR1 and CDR2 from the germline V gene are SGHNT and YENEEA. J was trimmed by 9 bases and V by 6 bases; bases with no gene match: 6. The CDR3, as DNA: TGTGCCAGCAGAAGGACAGGGGACAGCATTCAGTACTTC. Amino acids: CASRRTGDSIQYF.

This chain links TRBV3-1 (or the pseudogene TRBV3-2) with TRBJ2-3; D gene uncertain. The ends were cut back, 3 bases at V and 1 base at J, with 2 bases in the middle. This CDR3 is built from 12 residues. The germline CDR1 and CDR2 sequences are LGHDT and YNNKEL (reference sequence). CDR3 bases: TGTGCCAGCAGCCATCGCACAGATACGCAGTATTTT. As protein: CASSHRTDTQYF.

J is TRBJ2-6 and V is TRBV4-3; maybe TRBD1 (6 bases). V lost 0 bases and J 2 bases, leaving 8 bases between the germline ends. The length of the CDR3 is 16 residues. Germline-derived CDR1 and CDR2 are LGHNA and YSLEER. The CDR3 DNA is TGCGCCAGCAGCCAAGATCCAGGGGCTGGGGCCAACGTCCTGACTTTC. It specifies CASSQDPGAGANVLTF.

V is TRBV7-9 and J is TRBJ1-1; TRBD1 agrees at 7 bases. The germline V gene encodes CDR1 SEHNR and CDR2 FQNEAQ (reference sequence). This CDR3 is 15 amino acids long. V lost 5 bases, J lost 2 bases, and 8 bases stayed unmatched. The CDR3 reads CASSANRGANTEAFF. As DNA, the CDR3 is TGTGCCAGCAGCGCTAACAGGGGTGCAAACACTGAAGCTTTCTTT. The full variable domain, rest sourced from reference TRBV7-9 and TRBJ1-1, is DTGVSQNPRHKITKRGQNVTFRCDPISEHNRLYWYRQTLGQGPEFLTYFQNEAQLEKSRLLSDRFSAERPKGSFSTLEIQRTEQGDSAMYLCASSANRGANTEAFFGQGTRLTVV.

About this clone: The limits of the CDR3 on the DNA are not certain, so only TCRdb's listed CDR3 is given. The J gene is TRBJ1-2, the V gene TRBV12-3 or TRBV12-4; TRBD1 is taken as the D call from the table, unchecked against the DNA. The CDR3 is 13 amino acids in total, end residues counted. CDR3 protein: CASSFLAGKGYTF.

The genes are TRBV19 and TRBJ1-5; D is undetermined. The CDR3 runs 14 residues. The germline CDR1 and CDR2 sequences are LNHDA and SQIVND (reference sequence). V was clipped by 3 bases and J by 1 base, with 7 bases between them. As DNA, the CDR3 is TGTGCCAGTAGTATTCTGGAGAGCAATCAGCCCCAGCATTTT. Amino acids: CASSILESNQPQHF.

Only one count was recorded for this clone. This sequence joins TRBV2 and TRBJ2-3, with 7 bases fitting TRBD2. The CDR3 covers 19 residues. The J segment lost 6 bases and the V segment lost 4 bases, leaving 22 bases of the junction unmatched. Germline-derived CDR1 and CDR2 are SNHLY and FYNNEI. The CDR3 DNA reads TGTGCCAGCAGTGTTGACAGCAAAACGGGACTATCATCTTCGGATACGCAGTATTTT. This encodes CASSVDSKTGLSSSDTQYF. The variable domain in full, with the rest retrieved from reference TRBV2 and TRBJ2-3, is EPEVTQTPSHQVTQMGQEVILRCVPISNHLYFYWYRQILGQKVEFLVSFYNNEISEKSEIFDDQFSVERPDGSNFTLKIRSTKLEDSAMYFCASSVDSKTGLSSSDTQYFGPGTRLTVL.

The V call is TRBV7-2, the J call TRBJ1-5; TRBD1 matches at 8 bases. Germline V gene sequence: CDR1 SGHTA, CDR2 FQGNSA. Trimming cost V 6 bases and J 1 base; bases outside gene matches: 8. The CDR3 spans 16 residues. The CDR3 nucleotides read TGTGCCAGCAGTTCTCAGGGGGCTTTGAGCAATCAGCCCCAGCATTTT. Amino acids: CASSSQGALSNQPQHF.

In this sample, this clone turned up many times. This chain joins TRBV15 and TRBJ1-3; D gene ambiguous. Looked up from germline, CDR1 is LNHNV and CDR2 is YYDKDF (reference sequence). The V end was cut by 0 bases, the J end by 1 base, with 7 bases between. The CDR3 runs to 15 residues. Here the CDR3 reads CATSRDQMSGNTIYF. The CDR3 nucleotides read TGTGCCACCAGCAGAGATCAAATGTCTGGAAACACCATATATTTT.

The chain has TRBV6-1 and TRBJ2-1, with 12 bases matching TRBD2. Germline CDR1 and CDR2: MNHNS and SASEGT. V shed 4 bases, J shed 6 bases, and the junction held 7 bases outside the gene matches. The CDR3 covers 16 residues. CDR3 loop: CASSAPSGGAVNEQFF. The CDR3 DNA sequence: TGTGCCAGCAGTGCCCCTAGCGGGGGGGCTGTCAATGAGCAGTTCTTC.

The chain carries TRBV4-1 and TRBJ1-2; no clear D. This CDR3 contains 15 residues. The ends were cut back, 0 bases at V and 3 bases at J, with 11 bases in the middle. CDR1 and CDR2 (germline): MGHRA, YSYEKL. The CDR3 protein is CASSQDWATDYGYTF. CDR3 coding DNA: TGCGCCAGCAGCCAAGATTGGGCAACGGACTATGGCTACACCTTC.

There are a few counts of this clone. The gene calls are TRBV5-1 and TRBJ1-3; TRBD1 is a possible D gene (6 bases). The CDR3 consists of 16 residues. Between the trimmed V and J ends, which lost 4 bases and 0 bases, there was a span of 14 bases. Germline CDR1 SGHRS, CDR2 YFSETQ. The CDR3 sequence is CASSLRTVRSGNTIYF. CDR3 nucleotides: TGCGCCAGCAGCCTCCGGACAGTCCGCTCTGGAAACACCATATATTTT.

There are a few counts of this clone. The CDR3 is CASSLGPGLADKNIQYF. CDR3 DNA sequence: TGCGCCAGCAGCTTGGGACCGGGACTAGCGGATAAAAACATTCAGTACTTC. The V and J genes are TRBV5-1 and TRBJ2-4; 11 bases map to TRBD2. This CDR3 is built from 17 residues. V shed 0 bases and J 4 bases; nucleotides not matched to a gene: 6. The germline CDR1 and CDR2 sequences are SGHRS and YFSETQ.